This entry lists 16 T cell receptor beta chains sequenced from one sample in a study of T cells in Graves' hyperthyroidism and ophthalmopathy (dated by TCRdb to 2018 to 2020). Libraries were constructed by multiplex PCR. TCRdb lists the instrument as Illumina HiSeq 2000. The TCR beta CDR3 regions were amplified from RNA transcripts. The first round of RT-PCR for the TCR CDR3 was performed with the HTBI primer set and the Qiagen OneStep RT-PCR kit. In-frame beta chains were kept once TCRdb had trimmed the public reads at Q25 with fastp and called clones with MiXCR. Each entry merges the rows of one CDR3 protein and shows their most common DNA and genes. The sample has approximately 400,000 distinct CDR3 sequences on record, approximately 25% of them singletons. 70% to 75% of the sample is held by the ten biggest clonotypes. The sample comprised blood. The receptors derive from a man over 45 with Graves' hyperthyroidism.

This clonotype was recorded many times. The chain links TRBV11-2 to TRBJ2-5, with D uncertain. The germline CDR1 and CDR2 sequences are SGHAT and FQNNGV. The CDR3 sequence is 13 residues long. V lost 1 base and J 5 bases, leaving 8 bases between the germline ends. CDR3 nucleotide sequence: TGTGCCAGCAGCTTAGTGTCCATGGAGACCCAGTACTTC. Translation gives CASSLVSMETQYF.

The CDR3 loop reads CASSPPDRGRDEQFF. The CDR3 region has the DNA TGTGCCAGCAGCCCCCCGGACAGGGGGCGCGATGAGCAGTTCTTC. This chain connects TRBV28 to TRBJ2-1; 11 bases are shared with TRBD1. CDR3 length: 15 residues. Germline CDR1 and CDR2: MDHEN and SYDVKM. J gave up 8 bases and V 6 bases, and 9 bases lay outside the gene matches.

The chain links TRBV10-2 to TRBJ1-1, with D uncertain. Germline values: CDR1 WSHSY, CDR2 SAAADI. V was trimmed by 10 bases and J by 4 bases, leaving 19 bases between them. This CDR3 has 14 amino acids. CDR3 protein: CATTLFPGSTEAFF. The CDR3 DNA follows: TGCGCCACCACCTTATTTCCGGGGAGCACTGAAGCTTTCTTT.

There are many counts of this clonotype. V gene TRBV28 combines with J gene TRBJ2-7; perhaps D is TRBD1 or TRBD2 (5 bases each). Germline-derived CDR1 and CDR2 are MDHEN and SYDVKM. Deletions cut 6 bases from V and 7 bases from J, with 13 bases between. The CDR3 covers 12 residues. The CDR3 is CASRGVTREQYF. CDR3 DNA sequence: TGTGCCAGCAGGGGGGTAACGAGGGAGCAGTACTTC.

This clonotype has only a few counts. This chain uses TRBV4-2 with TRBJ2-7, with 8 nucleotides matching TRBD1. This CDR3 has 15 amino acids. With 3 bases clipped from V and 5 bases from J, the junction kept 9 bases outside the gene matches. In germline, CDR1 is LGHNA, CDR2 YNFKEQ. The CDR3: CASSQEYGQGDEQYF. The CDR3 coding sequence is TGTGCCAGCAGCCAGGAATATGGACAGGGCGACGAGCAGTACTTC.

This clonotype has a handful of counts. The chain uses TRBV12-3 or TRBV12-4 and TRBJ2-2, with D perhaps TRBD1 (5 bases). Trimming removed 7 bases from V and 1 base from J, with 13 bases in between. This CDR3 is built from 15 residues. CDR3 sequence: CASKIGHGNTGELFF. The CDR3 nucleotides are TGTGCCAGCAAGATCGGACACGGGAACACCGGGGAGCTGTTTTTT.

The V and J genes are TRBV29-1 and TRBJ2-5; D may be TRBD2 (6 bases). The V gene's germline CDR1 is SQVTM and CDR2 ANQGSEA. Trimming left V 5 bases short and J 0 bases short, with 13 bases between. The CDR3 contains 14 residues. The chain's CDR3 is CSVHSGAYQETQYF. DNA for the CDR3: TGCAGCGTTCATAGCGGAGCGTACCAAGAGACCCAGTACTTC.

This chain links TRBV11-2 with TRBJ2-5, with TRBD2 identical over 11 bases. The CDR3 is 16 residues long. CDR1 is SGHAT, CDR2 FQNNGV, per germline. The junction had 5 bases not matched to a gene; V was cut back by 0 bases and J by 5 bases. The chain's CDR3 is CASSLELAGVRETQYF. Here the CDR3 DNA reads TGTGCCAGCAGCTTAGAACTAGCGGGAGTACGGGAGACCCAGTACTTC. Filled out from reference TRBV11-2 and TRBJ2-5, the complete variable domain reads EAGVAQSPRYKIIEKRQSVAFWCNPISGHATLYWYQQILGQGPKLLIQFQNNGVVDDSQLPKDRFSAERLKGVDSTLKIQPAKLEDSAVYLCASSLELAGVRETQYFGPGTRLLVL.

As to this clonotype: A much larger clone lies one base from this, so it may be a read error. CDR3: CATRDPSVAGVSETQYF. In DNA, the CDR3 is TGTGCCACCCGTGACCCCTCGGTAGCGGGAGTGTCAGAGACCCAGTACTTC. This chain links TRBV24-1 with TRBJ2-5, with 9 positions matching TRBD2. The CDR3 is 17 residues long. Germline V lookup: CDR1 KGHDR, CDR2 SFDVKD.

This clonotype was seen repeatedly, ten times or more. The rearrangement links TRBV2 to TRBJ2-1, with 14 nucleotides matching TRBD2. The CDR3 length is 13 residues. Germline lookup yields CDR1 SNHLY and CDR2 FYNNEI. The V and J ends lost 4 bases and 12 bases, in that order; junction bases with no gene match: 2. CDR3 loop: CASSGGLAGGQFF. The DNA for the CDR3 is TGTGCCAGCAGTGGAGGACTAGCGGGAGGGCAGTTCTTC.

On this clonotype: Lacking the conserved final phenylalanine or tryptophan, this CDR3 likely reflects a read error. The chain has TRBV20-1 and TRBJ2-3; the match to TRBD2 covers 10 bases. Germline V gene sequence: CDR1 DFQATT, CDR2 SNEGSKA (reference sequence). The CDR3 loop spans 16 amino acids. With 1 base clipped from V and 1 base from J, the junction kept 5 bases outside the gene matches. In nucleotides, the CDR3 is TGCAGTGCTAGAGGGCTAGCGGGAGCTCGCACAGATACGCAGTATCTT. Its translation: CSARGLAGARTDTQYL.

This clonotype was found a few times. The rearrangement links TRBV6-1 to TRBJ2-6; D is unclear. V lost 3 bases and J 4 bases, leaving 7 bases between the germline ends. This CDR3 region has 14 residues. CDR1 MNHNS and CDR2 SASEGT come from the germline V gene. CDR3 coding DNA: TGTGCCAGCAGTGAGGGCCCGGGGGCCAACGTCCTGACTTTC. It encodes CASSEGPGANVLTF.

This clonotype was counted between two and nine times. V usage is TRBV29-1 and J usage is TRBJ2-7; 7 nucleotides agree with TRBD1. CDR3 length: 13 amino acids. The J segment lost 2 bases and the V segment lost 4 bases, leaving 5 bases of the junction unmatched. Germline V gene data show CDR1 as SQVTM and CDR2 as ANQGSEA. The CDR3, as DNA: TGCAGCGTTGCGAGACAGGGAGCCTACGAGCAGTACTTC. Translated: CSVARQGAYEQYF.

This chain joins TRBV29-1 and TRBJ2-1; no clear D. V lost 6 bases and J 3 bases, leaving 12 bases between the germline ends. From germline, CDR1 is SQVTM and CDR2 ANQGSEA. The CDR3 runs 13 residues. CDR3 sequence (DNA): TGCAGCGTACGCCCTACGAACTACAATGAGCAGTTCTTC. It specifies CSVRPTNYNEQFF.

The gene calls are TRBV24-1 and TRBJ2-3; 10 nucleotides align to TRBD2. The CDR3 is 16 amino acids. Per the germline V gene, CDR1 is KGHDR and CDR2 is SFDVKD. V trimming: 7 bases; J trimming: 2 bases; junction bases outside the gene matches: 8. CDR3 sequence reads: CATSSTGTSDTDTQYF. CDR3 in DNA: TGTGCCACCAGCTCTACCGGGACTAGCGACACAGATACGCAGTATTTT.

The rearrangement uses TRBV2 and TRBJ2-2, with D possibly TRBD2 on 5 matching bases. V lost 3 bases, J lost 6 bases, and 14 bases lay in between. Germline lookup yields CDR1 SNHLY and CDR2 FYNNEI. The CDR3 contains 15 residues. The CDR3 DNA reads as TGTGCCAGCAGTGAGAACATAGCGCGCGCCGGGGAGCTGTTTTTT. This codes for CASSENIARAGELFF.